This TCR beta chain came from a study of molecular identifiers for immune sequencing clone quantification. CDR3 length: 14 amino acids. The germline gives CDR1 MNHEY, CDR2 SVGEGT. To note about this clonotype: Given a much more abundant clone one base away, this may be a read error.

TCRdb redid the calling of the PCR reads with MiXCR, one entry per CDR3 protein. The table includes some 580,000 distinct CDR3 sequences, 25% detected once. The TCR was taken from a human donor in good health. Some libraries in this study had Jurkat cell RNA spiked in. Source material: naive CD8+ T cells from blood, with Jurkat cell RNA spiked in. Subset here: FACS-sorted CD8+CD4-CCR7+CD45RA+ naive T cells. V is TRBV6-2 or TRBV6-3 and J is TRBJ1-5; TRBD1 aligns across 9 bases. The DNA of the CDR3 is TGTACCAGCAGTTACAGACAGGGGGTTCAGCCCCAGCATTTT. Translation gives CTSSYRQGVQPQHF.